This T cell receptor (beta chain) is drawn from a study of shared clonotypes between healthy human individuals (dated by TCRdb to 2020 to 2021). A note on the overall study: Two women and a few men aged 18 to 49 years were included in the cohort. Per donor, leukapheresis produced somewhere between about 0.94 and 9.5 billion PBMCs. To increase sequencing depth and limit assay-specific biases, different laboratories used diverse techniques to prepare libraries and sequence TCR repertoires. For each donor, CD4 naive and CD4 memory were each run on three plates, CD8 naive on two plates, and CD8 memory on one plate. To estimate repertoire size and how much clonotypes are shared between individuals, the study performed deep sequencing of blood TCR repertoires from five healthy adults. Overall study results and their limits: Because the study included only a small number of donors, the genetic and exposure-history diversity represented was limited. About 5% of naive CD4, 3% to 3.5% of naive CD8, 2% to 2.5% of memory CD4, and about 0.4% of memory CD8 clonotypes were shared across several donors. Naive subsets generally had larger estimated clonotype richness than memory subsets. Based on pairwise subsampling, the degree of clonotype sharing among donors was expected to be affected by sequencing depth. Clonotypes shared by all four sorted-subset donors showed higher generation probabilities than non-shared clonotypes. Even with the large sequencing depth, rarefaction of the sorted-subset datasets indicated that sequencing was incomplete. Sampling was limited to blood, and TCR repertoires in tissue likely differ from TCR repertoires in blood.

This clone was observed a single time. Its antigen is unknown. Base qualities are not at hand, and no much larger clone is one base apart. The same CDR3 is also encoded by other DNA sequences in this sample. TCR CDR3 regions were amplified from genomic DNA by multiplex PCR using the deep immunoSEQ assay. Genomic DNA extracted from each cell subset was distributed evenly over all wells of several immunoSEQ 96-well plates, and each plate served as one replicate. Each replicate PCR for sorted subsets received 200 ng genomic DNA, equal to tens of thousands of T cell genomes. The purified libraries were quantified using a Qubit 3.0 fluorometer, sized with a Bioanalyzer 2100, and then quantified again using the KAPA Library Quantification kit. Each immunoSEQ 96-well plate was sequenced on its own single-read 150-cycle Illumina NextSeq 550 flow cell. From the authors' description of their analysis: The immunoSEQ output contained only junctional sequences without quality scores, so filtering could not match that applied to full-length reads. Sequences were annotated with PyIR, a Python wrapper for IgBLAST v1.9, and V/J genes and CDR3 were assigned using IMGT germline references. Reads were filtered out if the reads had weak V/J assignments (E-value above 1e-6), no CDR3, stop codons, out-of-frame junctions, or ambiguous translated residues. V3J clonotypes were defined as sequences sharing the same inferred V gene, J gene, and CDR3 amino acid sequence. Percentage overlap between repertoires was computed as shared unique clonotypes divided by the size of the smaller repertoire. RTK rarefaction, the Chao1 estimator, and Recon v2.1 estimates of unobserved clonotypes were used to assess repertoire richness. Generation probabilities for all TCRbeta clonotypes obtained by the gDNA method from a handful of donors were computed using OLGA. TCRdb obtained this table from immuneACCESS and retained in-frame rearrangements with V and J assigned. These tables miss some clones; where compared with another copy, unresolved V genes account for less than half of the shortfall, and the remainder is unexplained. V and J calls and clone size are those listed in that table; D and trimming were worked out from the DNA. This sample holds millions of clones; approximately 94% were observed only once. About 1.1% of the sample comes from the top ten.

V and J are trimmed by 3 bases and 5 bases, and the gene matches miss 2 bases of the junction. Inclusive of the bounding cysteine and phenylalanine, the CDR3 is 15 residues long. Only the CDR3 region is kept as DNA, spanning 45 bases read in frame from base 1. For CDR1 and CDR2, the germline V gene lists SGDLS and YYNGEE. CD8 naive samples were CD45RO-negative cells positively selected for CCR7, giving a CD45RA+CCR7+ population that excluded TemRA cells. Donors were healthy HIV-negative adults with no recently reported acute infections or vaccinations. All donors were Caucasian adults living in Nashville, Tennessee, USA. Blood was collected by leukapheresis, and PBMCs were isolated by Ficoll-Histopaque density gradient centrifugation and then cryopreserved in liquid nitrogen vapor phase. Analytical flow cytometry was used to check the purity and quantity of every magnetically sorted T cell population. From each sorted fraction, genomic DNA was isolated and quantified by UV absorbance on a Nanodrop 2000c.

The chain was built from TRBV9 and TRBJ2-1, and TRBD2 matches 13 of the central bases. This receptor was taken from a man between 18 and 35 years old in good health. The sequenced material came from naive CD8+ T cells sorted from blood. The cell subset or site label for this specimen denotes: CD45RA+CCR7+. The sequence in DNA is TGTGCCAGCAGCGCCGGACTAGCGGGAGACAATGAGCAGTTCTTC. Translated, this gives CASSAGLAGDNEQFF.